These 15 T cell receptor beta chains originate from one sample sequenced in a study of Graves' ophthalmopathy and Graves' hyperthyroidism. RNA transcripts served as template for amplifying TCR beta CDR3 sequences. HTBI primers were employed in first-round RT-PCR, then a second-round multiplex PCR followed. TCRdb passed the multiplex PCR reads through MiXCR, listing each CDR3 protein once. The profile shows about 380,000 distinct CDR3 sequences, 15% of them singletons. Sequenced input: peripheral blood. Source of these receptors: a woman under 30 with stable Graves' hyperthyroidism.

This clonotype was detected a few times. CDR3 coding DNA: TGCAGTGCTAGAGATAGAAGGCAAGGTGACTATGGCTACACCTTC. Its protein product is CSARDRRQGDYGYTF. The chain joins TRBV20-1 to TRBJ1-2, with unresolved D. CDR3 length equals 15 residues. The germline gives CDR1 DFQATT, CDR2 SNEGSKA (reference sequence). The germline V and J ends were trimmed by 0 bases and 3 bases, with 14 bases remaining between them.

This clonotype was found many times. The genes are TRBV6-5 and TRBJ1-1; D not resolved. Trimming shortened V by 10 bases and J by 0 bases, and 15 bases separated the two germline ends. The CDR3 sequence is 14 residues long. Per germline, CDR1 MNHEY and CDR2 SVGAGI. This chain's CDR3 is CATHRGPMNTEAFF. CDR3 nucleotides: TGTGCCACCCATCGGGGTCCCATGAACACTGAAGCTTTCTTT.

This clonotype was seen repeatedly, ten times or more. The V and J genes are TRBV6-1 and TRBJ1-1; D is unclear. CDR3 length: 15 amino acids. V lost 4 bases, J lost 4 bases, and 16 bases lay in between. CDR1 is MNHNS and CDR2 is SASEGT in the germline V gene. Here the CDR3 DNA reads TGTGCCAGCAGTGCCCCGACTGCTGGGAGCACTGAAGCTTTCTTT. Its protein is CASSAPTAGSTEAFF.

This clonotype came up many times. The V and J genes are TRBV7-8 and TRBJ1-1; D unclear. Germline V gives CDR1 SGHVS, CDR2 FQNEAQ. V was cut by 3 bases and J by 4 bases, with 6 bases left in between. The length of the CDR3 is 12 residues. The CDR3 region is CASSFEGTEAFF. Here the CDR3 DNA reads TGTGCCAGCAGCTTTGAGGGCACTGAAGCTTTCTTT.

In this sample, this clonotype turned up a few times. The chain is built from TRBV4-2 and TRBJ2-5; 12 bases map to TRBD2. The CDR3 consists of 15 residues. The J segment lost 3 bases and the V segment lost 3 bases, leaving 2 bases of the junction unmatched. The germline CDR1 and CDR2 sequences are LGHNA and YNFKEQ. The CDR3 bases are TGTGCCAGCAGCCAGCGACTAGCGGGGGAAGAGACCCAGTACTTC. This translates into CASSQRLAGEETQYF.

The table lists this clonotype with many counts. J is TRBJ2-5 and V is TRBV28, with 9 bases aligning to TRBD1. There are 13 residues in the CDR3. CDR1 MDHEN and CDR2 SYDVKM come from the germline V gene. V shed 6 bases, J shed 4 bases, and the junction held 3 bases outside the gene matches. Written as DNA, the CDR3 is TGTGCCAGCAGCCACAGGGGGCGAGAGACCCAGTACTTC. This sequence encodes CASSHRGRETQYF.

The table lists this clonotype with a few counts. V gene TRBV5-6 combines with J gene TRBJ1-6; D unclear. Germline V gives CDR1 SGHDT, CDR2 YYEEEE. The CDR3 extends over 15 amino acids. The V end was cut by 0 bases, the J end by 9 bases, with 13 bases between. CDR3 in amino acids: CASSLGRVSGSPLHF. CDR3 nucleotides: TGTGCCAGCAGCTTGGGTCGGGTTTCAGGTTCACCCCTCCACTTT.

V is TRBV10-3 and J is TRBJ2-5, with TRBD2 matching 8 bases. The CDR3 is 14 amino acids. J lost 8 bases, V lost 2 bases, and 7 bases had no gene match. The germline V gene has CDR1 ENHRY and CDR2 SYGVKD. The DNA for the CDR3 is TGTGCCATCAGTGAGAAAGAGCGGGGGCTCACCCAGTACTTC. Its protein is CAISEKERGLTQYF.

J is TRBJ1-1 and V is TRBV6-2 or TRBV6-3, with TRBD1 matching over 12 bases. Germline CDR1 is MNHEY and CDR2 is SVGEGT. J was trimmed by 11 bases and V by 5 bases; bases with no gene match: 6. This CDR3 region has 13 residues. CDR3 protein: CASSRDRGLLAFF. The CDR3 DNA follows: TGTGCCAGCAGTCGGGACAGGGGGCTATTGGCTTTCTTT.

This clonotype was seen at least ten times. The CDR3 sequence: CASSPPDRGTPYEQYF. The CDR3 DNA sequence: TGTGCCAGCAGTCCCCCGGACAGGGGGACCCCCTACGAGCAGTACTTC. The genes are TRBV28 and TRBJ2-7; TRBD1 aligns across 10 bases. This CDR3 spans 16 amino acids. V shed 5 bases and J 2 bases; nucleotides not matched to a gene: 9. The V gene's germline CDR1 is MDHEN and CDR2 SYDVKM.

The sample holds many counts of this clonotype. J is TRBJ1-2 and V is TRBV6-5; 10 bases are shared with TRBD1. In germline, CDR1 is MNHEY, CDR2 SVGAGI. Losses at the gene ends were 6 bases for V and 8 bases for J; bases not matched to a gene: 6. CDR3 size: 13 residues. In DNA, the CDR3 is TGTGCCAGCAGAGCTGACAGGGGGCGCGGCTACACCTTC. Its protein is CASRADRGRGYTF.

This clonotype was seen a few times. This chain links TRBV5-6 with TRBJ1-5; tentative D call: TRBD1 (6 bases). Germline assignment: CDR1 SGHDT and CDR2 YYEEEE. This CDR3 contains 15 residues. Trimming stripped 2 bases from V and 3 bases from J, with 12 bases between. The CDR3 bases are TGTGCCAGCAGCTTACAGGGCCGATTCAATCAGCCCCAGCATTTT. It codes for CASSLQGRFNQPQHF. The whole variable domain, filled in from reference TRBV5-6 and TRBJ1-5, reads DAGVTQSPTHLIKTRGQQVTLRCSPKSGHDTVSWYQQALGQGPQFIFQYYEEEERQRGNFPDRFSGHQFPNYSSELNVNALLLGDSALYLCASSLQGRFNQPQHFGDGTRLSIL.

This clonotype occurred many times. This chain joins TRBV20-1 and TRBJ1-3, with D hard to call. Trimming pared 5 bases from V and 8 bases from J, leaving 13 bases between. The CDR3 is made up of 12 amino acids. Germline CDR1 is DFQATT and CDR2 is SNEGSKA (reference sequence). CDR3 in DNA: TGCAGTGCTGGGGTGTTGCGGGACACCATATATTTT. Protein sequence: CSAGVLRDTIYF.

The chain joins TRBV7-2 to TRBJ2-2; the match to TRBD2 covers 10 bases. Germline V gene sequence: CDR1 SGHTA, CDR2 FQGNSA. Germline trimming cut 6 bases from V and 5 bases from J; bases unmatched to any gene: 3. The CDR3 extends over 14 amino acids. The CDR3 DNA follows: TGTGCCAGCAGGGGGACTAGCGTTACCGGGGAGCTGTTTTTT. Amino acids: CASRGTSVTGELFF.

This clonotype was found many times. The V and J genes are TRBV15 and TRBJ2-1; D not resolved. V lost 0 bases and J lost 4, with 7 bases in between. The CDR3 extends over 14 amino acids. CDR1 and CDR2 from the germline V gene are LNHNV and YYDKDF (reference sequence). The CDR3 spells CATSRESTYNEQFF. In DNA, the CDR3 is TGTGCCACCAGCAGAGAATCCACTTACAATGAGCAGTTCTTC. Combining the CDR3 with reference TRBV15 and TRBJ2-1 gives the whole variable domain DAMVIQNPRYQVTQFGKPVTLSCSQTLNHNVMYWYQQKSSQAPKLLFHYYDKDFNNEADTPDNFQSRRPNTSFCFLDIRSPGLGDTAMYLCATSRESTYNEQFFGPGTRLTVL.